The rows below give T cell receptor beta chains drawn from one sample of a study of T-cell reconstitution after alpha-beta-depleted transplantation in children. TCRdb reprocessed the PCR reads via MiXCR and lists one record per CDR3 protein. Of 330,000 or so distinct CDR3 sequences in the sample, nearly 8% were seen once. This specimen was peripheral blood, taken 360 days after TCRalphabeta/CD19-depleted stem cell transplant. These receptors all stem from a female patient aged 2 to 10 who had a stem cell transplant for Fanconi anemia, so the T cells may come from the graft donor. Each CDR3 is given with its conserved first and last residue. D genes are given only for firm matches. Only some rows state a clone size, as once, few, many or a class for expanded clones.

CDR3aa: CASSSWDQQETQYF
CDR3nt: TGTGCCAGCAGCTCATGGGACCAACAAGAGACCCAGTACTTC
abundance: few
v_gene: TRBV11-2
j_gene: TRBJ2-5
len: 14
d_gene: NA

CDR3aa: CASSLPGGLSYNEQFF
CDR3nt: TGTGCCAGCAGCTTGCCCGGGGGGCTCTCCTACAATGAGCAGTTCTTC
abundance: many
v_gene: TRBV5-5
j_gene: TRBJ2-1
len: 16
d_gene: NA

CDR3aa: CSAKPKLAGGGYTQYF
CDR3nt: TGCAGTGCCAAACCCAAATTAGCGGGAGGGGGTTATACGCAGTATTTT
abundance: many
v_gene: TRBV20-1
j_gene: TRBJ2-3
len: 16
d_gene: TRBD2

CDR3aa: CASSEYGQGFQQYF
CDR3nt: TGTGCCAGCAGTGAATATGGACAGGGTTTTCAGCAGTACTTC
abundance: many
v_gene: TRBV25-1
j_gene: TRBJ2-7
len: 14
d_gene: TRBD1

CDR3aa: CASSVGHGGISGANVLTF
CDR3nt: TGTGCCAGCAGCGTAGGTCATGGAGGGATCTCTGGGGCCAACGTCCTGACTTTC
abundance: NA
v_gene: TRBV9
j_gene: TRBJ2-6
len: 18
d_gene: NA

CDR3aa: CASRQGARRFEQFF
CDR3nt: TGTGCCAGCAGACAGGGGGCCAGGCGATTCGAGCAGTTCTTC
abundance: NA
v_gene: TRBV27
j_gene: TRBJ2-1
len: 14
d_gene: TRBD1

CDR3aa: CASSFSGTGSYEQYF
CDR3nt: TGTGCCAGCTCTTTTTCCGGGACTGGATCCTACGAGCAGTACTTC
abundance: many
v_gene: TRBV6-5
j_gene: TRBJ2-7
len: 15
d_gene: NA

CDR3aa: CASSFGRGTVYNQPQHF
CDR3nt: TGTGCCAGCAGTTTCGGCCGGGGGACAGTTTACAATCAGCCCCAGCATTTT
abundance: many
v_gene: TRBV12-3/TRBV12-4
j_gene: TRBJ1-5
len: 17
d_gene: TRBD1

CDR3aa: CASSQGLGQETQYF
CDR3nt: TGTGCCAGCAGCCAAGGGCTAGGACAAGAGACCCAGTACTTC
abundance: few
v_gene: TRBV3-1
j_gene: TRBJ2-5
len: 14
d_gene: NA

CDR3aa: CASSSRKNTEAFF
CDR3nt: TGTGCCAGCAGCTCCCGTAAGAACACTGAAGCTTTCTTT
abundance: NA
v_gene: TRBV5-6
j_gene: TRBJ1-1
len: 13
d_gene: NA

CDR3aa: CATSDMGGYTF
CDR3nt: TGTGCCACCAGTGACATGGGAGGCTACACCTTC
abundance: many
v_gene: TRBV24-1
j_gene: TRBJ1-2
len: 11
d_gene: NA

CDR3aa: CASSYGQVAGELFF
CDR3nt: TGTGCCAGCAGTTATGGACAGGTGGCCGGGGAGCTGTTTTTT
abundance: many
v_gene: TRBV6-5
j_gene: TRBJ2-2
len: 14
d_gene: TRBD1

CDR3aa: CASSLYMGRETQYF
CDR3nt: TGTGCCAGCAGCCTTTACATGGGCCGGGAGACCCAGTACTTC
abundance: NA
v_gene: TRBV28
j_gene: TRBJ2-5
len: 14
d_gene: NA

CDR3aa: CASSYSTRTQPQHF
CDR3nt: TGTGCCAGCAGTTACTCAACAAGGACTCAGCCCCAGCATTTT
abundance: few
v_gene: TRBV6-5
j_gene: TRBJ1-5
len: 14
d_gene: NA

CDR3aa: CASSFGGLGDSPLHF
CDR3nt: TGCGCCAGCAGCTTCGGGGGGCTGGGAGATTCACCCCTCCACTTT
abundance: many
v_gene: TRBV5-1
j_gene: TRBJ1-6
len: 15
d_gene: NA

CDR3aa: CSAESFSGSYSYNEQFF
CDR3nt: TGCAGTGCTGAAAGTTTTAGCGGGTCTTATTCCTACAATGAGCAGTTCTTC
abundance: many
v_gene: TRBV20-1
j_gene: TRBJ2-1
len: 17
d_gene: TRBD2

CDR3aa: CASSEDRGNTIYF
CDR3nt: TGTGCCAGCAGTGAAGACAGGGGAAACACCATATATTTT
abundance: few
v_gene: TRBV2
j_gene: TRBJ1-3
len: 13
d_gene: NA

CDR3aa: CATSRGGQGTDTQYF
CDR3nt: TGTGCCACCAGCAGAGGTGGGCAGGGGACAGATACGCAGTATTTT
abundance: many
v_gene: TRBV15
j_gene: TRBJ2-3
len: 15
d_gene: NA

CDR3aa: CASSLVGTPEETQYF
CDR3nt: TGCGCCAGCAGCTTAGTGGGGACTCCAGAAGAGACCCAGTACTTC
abundance: many
v_gene: TRBV5-1
j_gene: TRBJ2-5
len: 15
d_gene: NA

CDR3aa: CASRKPESGLAWNEQFF
CDR3nt: TGTGCCAGCAGGAAGCCCGAATCGGGACTAGCGTGGAATGAGCAGTTCTTC
abundance: many
v_gene: TRBV12-3/TRBV12-4
j_gene: TRBJ2-1
len: 17
d_gene: TRBD2

CDR3aa: CASSFQVMDSPLHF
CDR3nt: TGTGCCAGCAGCTTTCAGGTGATGGATTCACCCCTCCACTTT
abundance: NA
v_gene: TRBV7-9
j_gene: TRBJ1-6
len: 14
d_gene: NA

CDR3aa: CASRPTSGSSYNEQFF
CDR3nt: TGCGCCAGCAGGCCGACGAGCGGGAGCTCCTACAATGAGCAGTTCTTC
abundance: many
v_gene: TRBV5-1
j_gene: TRBJ2-1
len: 16
d_gene: TRBD2

CDR3aa: CASTTRVASGELFF
CDR3nt: TGTGCCAGCACCACCAGGGTGGCCAGCGGGGAGCTGTTTTTT
abundance: many
v_gene: TRBV7-6
j_gene: TRBJ2-2
len: 14
d_gene: NA

CDR3aa: CASSVAGDTQYF
CDR3nt: TGTGCCAGCAGCGTAGCAGGGGATACGCAGTATTTT
abundance: medium-sized
v_gene: TRBV9
j_gene: TRBJ2-3
len: 12
d_gene: NA

CDR3aa: CASSLLETYGYTF
CDR3nt: TGTGCCAGCAGTCTACTTGAAACCTATGGCTACACCTTC
abundance: many
v_gene: TRBV12-3/TRBV12-4
j_gene: TRBJ1-2
len: 13
d_gene: NA